This TCR beta chain came from a study of blood T cell repertoires in COVID-19. This table comes from immunoSEQ multiplex PCR, and its TCRdb copy is limited to in-frame clones, with some not included. Among tens of thousands of clones listed, about nine tenths were seen once. This TCR came from a human donor in a cohort sampled during active COVID-19. Sequencing was done on a sample of peripheral blood.

CDR3 in amino acids: CASSRSSGSDEQYF. DNA of the CDR3: TGTGCCAGCAGTCGCTCTAGCGGGAGCGACGAGCAGTACTTC. V is TRBV6-5 and J is TRBJ2-7; TRBD2 matches 10 bases. Germline V lookup: CDR1 MNHEY, CDR2 SVGAGI. This CDR3 is built from 14 residues. V lost 5 bases and J lost 5; bases outside the gene matches: 6.